The next 15 T cell receptor beta chains were all read from a single sample in a study of cytomegalovirus exposure and HLA in healthy donors. The assay was immunoSEQ multiplex PCR, and TCRdb's table has in-frame clones only and misses some. The repertoire has 130,000 to 150,000 clones, roughly 89% of them found once; the top ten carry 9%. The sample comprised PBMCs. The origin of the receptors is a young woman in good health and CMV-seropositive.

V is TRBV4-1 and J is TRBJ1-5, with D possibly matching TRBD1 (5 bases). This CDR3 comprises 15 residues. V lost 1 base, J lost 2 bases, and 9 bases lay in between. The germline V gene encodes CDR1 MGHRA and CDR2 YSYEKL. DNA of the CDR3: TGCGCCAGCAGCCAAGTAGCGGGGGGCAATCAGCCCCAGCATTTT. This codes for CASSQVAGGNQPQHF.

This clone was picked up one time. For the CDR3, the DNA is TGTGCCAGCAGCCCCTTTTTACTAGCGGGGGAGAACACCGGGGAGCTGTTTTTT. It yields the protein CASSPFLLAGENTGELFF. The chain links TRBV5-4 to TRBJ2-2; 11 nucleotides match TRBD2. CDR3 length equals 18 residues. The germline CDR1 and CDR2 sequences are SGHNT and YYREEE (reference sequence). V gave up 4 bases and J gave up 1 base; unmatched junction bases: 9.

V and J are TRBV5-1 and TRBJ2-3; D is possibly TRBD2 (6 bases). Germline loops: CDR1 SGHRS, CDR2 YFSETQ. The CDR3 covers 14 residues. V was pared by 4 bases and J by 2 bases, with 11 bases between. This CDR3 is CASSAGLITDTQYF. CDR3 nucleotide sequence: TGCGCCAGCAGCGCGGGACTCATCACAGATACGCAGTATTTT.

This chain uses TRBV10-3 with TRBJ2-5; TRBD2 matches at 10 bases. This CDR3 comprises 13 residues. The V gene end was trimmed by 11 bases and the J gene end by 5 bases; junction bases not matched to a gene: 8. Germline V gives CDR1 ENHRY, CDR2 SYGVKD. Here the CDR3 DNA reads TGTGCCGGAAGCGGGGGGGATCGGGAGACCCAGTACTTC. Translating gives CAGSGGDRETQYF.

The V call is TRBV5-6, the J call TRBJ2-4; TRBD1 matches at 8 bases. The ends lost 0 bases at V and 2 bases at J; junction bases unmatched: 7. From germline, CDR1 is SGHDT and CDR2 YYEEEE. The CDR3 spans 17 residues. The CDR3 DNA reads TGTGCCAGCAGCTTGGCAGCCAGGGGGCTGTCCAAAAACATTCAGTACTTC. This codes for CASSLAARGLSKNIQYF.

The V gene is TRBV28, the J gene TRBJ1-5; 7 bases map to TRBD1. The J segment lost 7 bases and the V segment lost 2 bases, leaving 5 bases of the junction unmatched. The V gene's germline CDR1 is MDHEN and CDR2 SYDVKM. CDR3 length: 14 amino acids. CDR3 residues: CASSLPQGGQPQHF. In DNA, the CDR3 is TGTGCCAGCAGTTTACCGCAGGGGGGCCAGCCCCAGCATTTT.

This CDR3 is CAWYTGELFF. The CDR3 nucleotides read TGTGCCTGGTATACCGGGGAGCTGTTTTTT. The chain carries TRBV30 and TRBJ2-2; D remains ambiguous. CDR3 length: 10 residues. Trimming shortened V by 5 bases and J by 5 bases, and 3 bases separated the two germline ends. From germline, CDR1 is GTSNPN and CDR2 SVGIG (reference sequence).

The chain combines TRBV6-4 with TRBJ2-2; TRBD2 matches at 9 bases. CDR1 and CDR2 (germline): MRHNA, SNTAGT. The V gene end was trimmed by 4 bases and the J gene end by 7 bases; junction bases not matched to a gene: 7. The CDR3 extends over 15 amino acids. The CDR3: CASSGGSGGNGELFF. DNA of the CDR3: TGTGCCAGCAGTGGCGGTAGCGGGGGAAACGGGGAGCTGTTTTTT.

This rearrangement joins TRBV7-6 to TRBJ2-3; no firm D call. CDR3 length equals 13 residues. Germline CDR1 and CDR2: SGHVS and FNYEAQ. V was cut by 4 bases and J by 1 base, with 6 bases left in between. CDR3 residues: CASSSQGTDTQYF. The CDR3 DNA reads as TGTGCCAGCAGCTCTCAGGGCACAGATACGCAGTATTTT.

This sequence joins TRBV19 and TRBJ1-1, with 11 positions matching TRBD1. The CDR3 contains 13 residues. The trim removed 6 bases at V and 6 bases at J, leaving 3 bases unmatched. In germline, CDR1 is LNHDA, CDR2 SQIVND (reference sequence). The CDR3 coding sequence is TGTGCCAGTAGCCCGGGACAGGGGGCTGAAGCTTTCTTT. The encoded protein is CASSPGQGAEAFF.

The chain links TRBV6-4 to TRBJ2-2; the D is unclear. Germline V gives CDR1 MRHNA, CDR2 SNTAGT. Deletions cut 4 bases from V and 6 bases from J, with 12 bases between. The CDR3 runs 14 residues. This CDR3 reads CASSAMVSAGELFF. As DNA, the CDR3 is TGTGCCAGCAGTGCGATGGTGTCGGCCGGGGAGCTGTTTTTT.

The chain links TRBV28 to TRBJ2-1, with TRBD1 identical over 12 bases. CDR3 length equals 17 residues. Losses at the gene ends were 5 bases for V and 10 bases for J; bases not matched to a gene: 15. Germline assignment: CDR1 MDHEN and CDR2 SYDVKM. The CDR3, as DNA: TGTGCCAGCAGTGCAACTCCCGGGACAGGGGGCTCAGGGGAGCAGTTCTTC. Its translation: CASSATPGTGGSGEQFF.

This rearrangement joins TRBV6-6 to TRBJ2-7; D possibly corresponds to TRBD2 (6 bases). Germline V gives CDR1 MNHNY, CDR2 SVGAGI (reference sequence). Trimming cost V 6 bases and J 5 bases, with 14 bases left between them. The length of the CDR3 is 13 residues. CDR3 sequence: CASSISGVHEQYF. The CDR3 DNA sequence: TGTGCCAGCAGCATATCGGGAGTCCACGAGCAGTACTTC.

The chain combines TRBV28 with TRBJ1-2; D remains unclear. The V end lost 3 bases, the J end lost 2 bases, and 13 bases lay between the germline ends. In germline, CDR1 is MDHEN, CDR2 SYDVKM. The CDR3 has 15 amino acids. The CDR3 spells CASSFVGGKNYGYTF. CDR3 nucleotides: TGTGCCAGCAGTTTCGTCGGAGGGAAAAACTATGGCTACACCTTC.

This clone was detected a few times. This sequence joins TRBV27 and TRBJ1-4, with 9 nucleotides matching TRBD1. Germline CDR1 and CDR2: MNHEY and SMNVEV (reference sequence). The CDR3 totals 20 residues. The V and J ends lost 6 bases and 5 bases, in that order; junction bases with no gene match: 22. DNA of the CDR3: TGTGCCAGCAGGCCACGGGTGGTCAGTACTCGGGACAGGGACAATGAAAAACTGTTTTTT. It specifies CASRPRVVSTRDRDNEKLFF.